What follows are 32 T cell receptor beta chains derived from one specimen sequenced in a study of OX40 agonist ivuxolimab in advanced cancers. This table comes from immunoSEQ multiplex PCR, and its TCRdb copy is limited to in-frame clones, with some not included. The sample lists some 82,000 clones, around nine tenths occurring once. Here the sequenced sample was CD4+ or CD8+ T cells sorted from blood, taken in a trial of the OX40 agonist ivuxolimab. The receptors here all came from an adult with an advanced solid tumor such as melanoma, head and neck, liver or kidney cancer.

The rearrangement uses TRBV6-1 and TRBJ2-2; possibly TRBD2 for D (6 bases). V was shortened by 2 bases and J by 6 bases, with 16 bases between the two germline ends. CDR3 length equals 16 residues. The V gene's germline CDR1 is MNHNS and CDR2 SASEGT. CDR3 region: CASSETSLRVPGELFF. DNA for the CDR3: TGTGCCAGCAGTGAAACTAGCTTGAGAGTACCCGGGGAGCTGTTTTTT.

The chain employs TRBV29-1 and TRBJ2-7, with 8 nucleotides matching TRBD1. The CDR3 covers 16 residues. Trimming removed 1 base from V and 3 bases from J; junction bases left unmatched: 11. From germline, CDR1 is SQVTM and CDR2 ANQGSEA. The CDR3 bases are TGCAGCGTTGAAGGCTCCAGGACAGGGTCCTACTACGAGCAGTACTTC. The encoded protein is CSVEGSRTGSYYEQYF.

V and J are TRBV6-5 and TRBJ2-2, with TRBD2 identical over 8 bases. Germline V gene lookup returns CDR1 MNHEY and CDR2 SVGAGI. The junction had 7 bases not matched to a gene; V was cut back by 6 bases and J by 4 bases. The CDR3 has 15 amino acids. CDR3 coding DNA: TGTGCCAGCAGAGCGGGGGACGGTGGCACCGGGGAGCTGTTTTTT. Protein sequence: CASRAGDGGTGELFF.

The V and J genes are TRBV28 and TRBJ2-7; 7 bases map to TRBD1. V shed 2 bases, J shed 2 bases, and the junction held 6 bases outside the gene matches. CDR3 length: 15 amino acids. CDR1 MDHEN and CDR2 SYDVKM come from the germline V gene. The CDR3 nucleotides read TGTGCCAGCAGTTTAGGGACAGATCGGGCCTACGAGCAGTACTTC. This encodes CASSLGTDRAYEQYF.

The V call is TRBV27, the J call TRBJ2-7, with D perhaps matching TRBD1 or TRBD2 (5 bases each). This CDR3 has 15 residues. Germline V gene data show CDR1 as MNHEY and CDR2 as SMNVEV (reference sequence). V lost 8 bases to trimming and J lost 1 base, with 18 bases between them. The CDR3, as DNA: TGTGCCAGCGGGGGAGTACTAGATGGGTCCTACGAGCAGTACTTC. Amino acids: CASGGVLDGSYEQYF.

The chain has TRBV4-2 and TRBJ2-7; TRBD2 is a possible D gene (5 bases). The V gene lost 1 base and the J gene lost 7 bases, with 11 bases spanning the gap. Germline V gene lookup returns CDR1 LGHNA and CDR2 YNFKEQ. This CDR3 has 13 residues. CDR3 sequence (DNA): TGTGCCAGCAGCCAAGGGACTCAACATGAGCAGTACTTC. It is translated as CASSQGTQHEQYF.

The genes are TRBV14 and TRBJ1-2; D is uncertain. Deletions cut 0 bases from V and 4 bases from J, with 12 bases between. The CDR3 loop spans 15 amino acids. Per the germline V gene, CDR1 is SGHDN and CDR2 is FVKESK. The CDR3 DNA reads TGTGCCAGCAGCCAAGATGGTTACAGAACCTATGGCTACACCTTC. Translation gives CASSQDGYRTYGYTF.

The chain carries TRBV11-3 and TRBJ2-3, with 7 bases identical to TRBD1. The CDR3 is 16 residues long. With 1 base clipped from V and 2 bases from J, the junction kept 6 bases outside the gene matches. Germline lookup yields CDR1 SGHNT and CDR2 YENEEA. CDR3 DNA: TGTGCCAGCAGCTTAGGGATGGGACAGCTCACAGATACGCAGTATTTT. Translated, it gives CASSLGMGQLTDTQYF.

This clone appeared once. The J gene is TRBJ1-5, the V gene TRBV11-3; perhaps TRBD1 as D (5 bases). This CDR3 has 16 residues. V was trimmed by 4 bases and J by 4 bases, leaving 17 bases between them. Germline V gene sequence: CDR1 SGHNT, CDR2 YENEEA. The CDR3 DNA reads as TGTGCCAGCAGCTCAGCAGGGAGCCCACGTAATCAGCCCCAGCATTTT. As protein: CASSSAGSPRNQPQHF.

This chain's CDR3 is CASSPLASGAGEQFF. CDR3 coding DNA: TGTGCCAGCAGCCCCCTAGCGTCGGGGGCGGGAGAGCAGTTCTTC. The rearrangement joins TRBV7-9 to TRBJ2-1; D might be TRBD1 or TRBD2, each matching 6 bases. The CDR3 runs to 15 residues. Germline V lookup: CDR1 SEHNR, CDR2 FQNEAQ (reference sequence). V was cut by 5 bases and J by 10 bases, with 21 bases left in between.

V is TRBV18 and J is TRBJ2-1, with 10 nucleotides matching TRBD1. Germline CDR1 reads KGHSH; CDR2 reads LQKENI. J was trimmed by 3 bases and V by 2 bases; bases with no gene match: 7. The CDR3 loop spans 17 amino acids. DNA of the CDR3: TGTGCCAGCTCACCAGTTATCAGGACAGGGGGCTACAATGAGCAGTTCTTC. Residues: CASSPVIRTGGYNEQFF.

V and J are TRBV18 and TRBJ1-3; D unclear. There are 15 residues in the CDR3. Trimming removed 0 bases from V and 4 bases from J, with 10 bases in between. Germline V gives CDR1 KGHSH, CDR2 LQKENI. CDR3 sequence: CASSPPHRPGNTIYF. CDR3 coding DNA: TGTGCCAGCTCACCACCTCACAGACCGGGAAACACCATATATTTT.

The V and J genes are TRBV5-1 and TRBJ2-1, with a tentative D call TRBD2 (6 bases). Trimming took off 4 bases at V and 7 bases at J, with 9 bases between the two ends. Germline CDR1 and CDR2: SGHRS and YFSETQ. There are 12 residues in the CDR3. The CDR3 spells CASSPGLNEQFF. CDR3 DNA sequence: TGCGCCAGCAGCCCGGGACTTAATGAGCAGTTCTTC.

This chain uses TRBV13 with TRBJ1-3; D not certain. The CDR3 consists of 14 residues. Germline CDR1 is PRHDT and CDR2 is FYEKMQ (reference sequence). V lost 2 bases, J lost 6 bases, and 11 bases lay in between. The CDR3 DNA is TGTGCCAGCAGCTTACGGGGAAAGCTAAACACCATATATTTT. Encoded protein: CASSLRGKLNTIYF.

This sequence joins TRBV28 and TRBJ2-7; D not resolved. The CDR3 is 14 residues long. Deletions cut 4 bases from V and 5 bases from J, with 15 bases between. Germline-derived CDR1 and CDR2 are MDHEN and SYDVKM. CDR3 region: CASSSLTGVDEQYF. CDR3 nucleotide sequence: TGTGCCAGCAGTTCCTTGACTGGGGTGGACGAGCAGTACTTC.

V usage is TRBV5-4 and J usage is TRBJ2-7, with TRBD1 as a possible D gene (6 bases). V was shortened by 4 bases and J by 2 bases, with 19 bases between the two germline ends. The CDR3 has 16 amino acids. Germline CDR1 is SGHNT and CDR2 is YYREEE (reference sequence). CDR3 in amino acids: CASSPQQGKRAYEQYF. The CDR3 nucleotides are TGTGCCAGCAGCCCTCAACAGGGAAAAAGGGCCTACGAGCAGTACTTC. Combining the CDR3 with reference TRBV5-4 and TRBJ2-7 gives the whole variable domain ETGVTQSPTHLIKTRGQQVTLRCSSQSGHNTVSWYQQALGQGPQFIFQYYREEENGRGNFPPRFSGLQFPNYSSELNVNALELDDSALYLCASSPQQGKRAYEQYFGPGTRLTVT.

The genes are TRBV19 and TRBJ2-7; TRBD1 matches at 7 bases. The CDR3 consists of 17 residues. Trimming cost V 10 bases and J 3 bases; bases outside gene matches: 21. Looked up from germline, CDR1 is LNHDA and CDR2 is SQIVND (reference sequence). CDR3 DNA sequence: TGTGCCAAAAGTATTGCCCCCCCCCGGGACAGCCACTACGAGCAGTACTTC. It encodes CAKSIAPPRDSHYEQYF.

The chain combines TRBV29-1 with TRBJ1-4; no firm D call. V lost 4 bases and J lost 0, with 6 bases in between. Germline V CDR1 and CDR2: SQVTM, ANQGSEA. The CDR3 spans 13 residues. CDR3 in amino acids: CSVVDATNEKLFF. CDR3 DNA: TGCAGCGTTGTCGACGCAACTAATGAAAAACTGTTTTTT.

The chain couples TRBV21-1 to TRBJ1-1. TRBV21-1 is a pseudogene segment. The CDR3 is 11 residues long. The CDR3 loop reads CASLHWGPAFF. Here the CDR3 DNA reads TGTGCCAGCCTCCATTGGGGTCCCGCTTTCTTT.

This chain connects TRBV7-2 to TRBJ2-2; 10 bases align to TRBD2. After removal of 6 bases from V and 2 bases from J, the junction contained 6 bases not matched to a gene. Germline V CDR1 and CDR2: SGHTA, FQGNSA. The CDR3 has 16 amino acids. This CDR3 reads CASSGRLAGNTGELFF. Written as DNA, the CDR3 is TGTGCCAGCAGTGGAAGACTAGCGGGTAACACCGGGGAGCTGTTTTTT.

The rearrangement links TRBV7-2 to TRBJ2-3; D may correspond to TRBD1 or TRBD2 (5 bases each). Germline assignment: CDR1 SGHTA and CDR2 FQGNSA. V was clipped by 2 bases and J by 8 bases, with 17 bases between them. The CDR3 is 15 amino acids. Here the CDR3 DNA reads TGTGCCAGCAGCTTAAATAGTCCGGGGCCCGGTACGCAGTATTTT. It specifies CASSLNSPGPGTQYF.

The CDR3 loop is CASSPTGGADTDTQYF. CDR3 nucleotides: TGTGCCAGCAGCCCGACAGGGGGCGCCGACACAGATACGCAGTATTTT. The chain combines TRBV4-2 with TRBJ2-3, with TRBD1 identical over 10 bases. CDR1 LGHNA and CDR2 YNFKEQ come from the germline V gene. CDR3 size: 16 residues. The V segment lost 4 bases and the J segment 2 bases; nucleotides outside the gene matches: 6.

V gene TRBV4-1 combines with J gene TRBJ2-6; 10 bases agree with TRBD2. Looked up from germline, CDR1 is MGHRA and CDR2 is YSYEKL. V lost 3 bases to trimming and J lost 0 bases; unmatched junction nucleotides: 5. This CDR3 has 18 residues. DNA of the CDR3: TGCGCCAGCAGCCAGGGACTAGCGAGGGGCTCTGGGGCCAACGTCCTGACTTTC. Its protein product is CASSQGLARGSGANVLTF.

The rearrangement links TRBV4-3 to TRBJ1-2; TRBD1 agrees at 7 bases. Germline V lookup: CDR1 LGHNA, CDR2 YSLEER. This CDR3 comprises 15 residues. V gave up 0 bases and J gave up 7 bases; unmatched junction bases: 8. In nucleotides, the CDR3 is TGCGCCAGCAGCCAAGACCATACAGGGGTGGTTGGCTACACCTTC. Protein product: CASSQDHTGVVGYTF.

This clone was seen a single time. This CDR3 reads CAWRYSGSTEQYF. CDR3 DNA sequence: TGTGCCTGGAGATATAGCGGGAGCACCGAGCAGTACTTC. The rearrangement uses TRBV30 and TRBJ2-7; the match to TRBD2 covers 9 bases. Germline loops: CDR1 GTSNPN, CDR2 SVGIG (reference sequence). This CDR3 spans 13 amino acids. V trimming: 3 bases; J trimming: 6 bases; junction bases outside the gene matches: 6.

The chain combines TRBV29-1 with TRBJ1-3, with D tentatively TRBD1 (5 bases). CDR3 length equals 13 residues. Per the germline V gene, CDR1 is SQVTM and CDR2 is ANQGSEA. V lost 4 bases, J lost 3 bases, and 10 bases lay in between. The CDR3 here is CSVGQGGGNTIYF. The CDR3 DNA reads as TGCAGCGTTGGGCAGGGAGGTGGAAACACCATATATTTT.

The V call is TRBV11-3, the J call TRBJ2-2; 14 nucleotides align to TRBD2. The CDR3 consists of 16 residues. The J segment lost 7 bases and the V segment lost 8 bases, leaving 9 bases of the junction unmatched. Per the germline V gene, CDR1 is SGHNT and CDR2 is YENEEA. The DNA of the CDR3 is TGTGCCAGCGAGGGACTAGCGGGAGTCCAAGTCGGGGAGCTGTTTTTT. This translates into CASEGLAGVQVGELFF.

This clone is a singleton in its sample. The gene calls are TRBV7-5 and TRBJ1-4; TRBD1, the table's D call, was not compared with the DNA. TRBV7-5 is a pseudogene segment. The CDR3 sequence is 16 residues long. The CDR3 nucleotides are TGTGCCAGAAGCCCGACAGGGGATCCGTCTAATGAAAAACTGTTTTTT. This encodes CARSPTGDPSNEKLFF.

The V and J genes are TRBV7-9 and TRBJ2-7; unclear D gene. Trimming cost V 5 bases and J 3 bases, with 14 bases left between them. The CDR3 covers 14 residues. From germline, CDR1 is SEHNR and CDR2 FQNEAQ (reference sequence). CDR3 residues: CASSPGTGIYEQYF. CDR3 DNA sequence: TGTGCCAGCAGCCCAGGTACGGGTATCTACGAGCAGTACTTC. The entire variable domain, with the rest obtained from reference TRBV7-9 and TRBJ2-7, is as follows: DTGVSQNPRHKITKRGQNVTFRCDPISEHNRLYWYRQTLGQGPEFLTYFQNEAQLEKSRLLSDRFSAERPKGSFSTLEIQRTEQGDSAMYLCASSPGTGIYEQYFGPGTRLTVT.

CDR3 coding DNA: TGTGCCAGTAGTGTAGGGGGGACGGAAAATGAAGCTTTCTTT. Residues: CASSVGGTENEAFF. V usage is TRBV19 and J usage is TRBJ1-1; the D gene is possibly TRBD1 (6 bases). Looked up from germline, CDR1 is LNHDA and CDR2 is SQIVND (reference sequence). Trimming shortened V by 5 bases and J by 7 bases, and 17 bases separated the two germline ends. There are 14 residues in the CDR3.

This chain uses TRBV19 with TRBJ1-3; D call uncertain. Deletions cut 3 bases from V and 0 bases from J, with 6 bases between. This CDR3 is built from 14 residues. Looked up from germline, CDR1 is LNHDA and CDR2 is SQIVND (reference sequence). The CDR3 DNA is TGTGCCAGTAGTATGGGCAGCTCTGGAAACACCATATATTTT. Encoded protein: CASSMGSSGNTIYF.

The chain is built from TRBV5-4 and TRBJ2-7; D is possibly TRBD1 (5 bases). Germline CDR1 reads SGHNT; CDR2 reads YYREEE (reference sequence). The CDR3 runs 13 residues. Trimming cost V 0 bases and J 4 bases, with 8 bases left between them. This CDR3 reads CASSLDRIYEQYF. DNA for the CDR3: TGTGCCAGCAGCTTGGACAGGATTTACGAGCAGTACTTC.